This TCR beta chain was retrieved from a study of cytomegalovirus exposure and HLA in healthy donors. Comment on this clone: Its antigen is not known.

General study findings and limits: Analysis was carried out at a later point, and it linked a missense DCLRE1C variant to TCR beta V- and J-gene trimming. Across donors, sequencing depth was assumed by presence/absence analyses to be roughly uniform.

The V segment lost 1 base and the J segment 4 bases; nucleotides outside the gene matches: 7. The CDR3 has 17 residues. Germline lookup yields CDR1 SEHNR and CDR2 FQNEAQ (reference sequence). The PCR made use of 60 Vbeta and 13 Jbeta primers. Profiled with immunoSEQ multiplex PCR; TCRdb holds only in-frame clones, not every one. This table has around 200,000 clones, 80% appearing once. The specimen was PBMCs. The V gene is TRBV7-9, the J gene TRBJ2-5; the match to TRBD2 covers 12 bases. This sequence was found in a boy between 10 and 17 years old in good health and CMV-seronegative. The CDR3 loop reads CASSLGASGGVRETQYF. As DNA, the CDR3 is TGTGCCAGCAGCTTAGGCGCTAGCGGGGGGGTCAGAGAGACCCAGTACTTC.